The 3 T cell receptor beta chains below come from one sample, sequenced in a study of cytomegalovirus exposure and HLA in healthy donors. A multiplex PCR was run with 60 Vbeta primers and 13 Jbeta primers. TCRdb's table, derived via immunoSEQ multiplex PCR, lists solely in-frame clones and lacks some. The profile shows approximately 220,000 clones, just over 75% of them singletons. The sample comprised PBMCs. Every receptor here comes from a man in his late teens or twenties in good health and CMV-seronegative.

This chain connects TRBV11-2 to TRBJ2-1; 8 bases map to TRBD1. The CDR3 spans 14 residues. V was clipped by 5 bases and J by 5 bases; unmatched bases: 5. Germline-derived CDR1 and CDR2 are SGHAT and FQNNGV. The CDR3 spells CASSTPTGDNEQFF. CDR3 nucleotide sequence: TGTGCCAGCAGCACACCGACAGGGGACAATGAGCAGTTCTTC. Using reference TRBV11-2 and TRBJ2-1 for the parts outside the CDR3, the full variable domain is EAGVAQSPRYKIIEKRQSVAFWCNPISGHATLYWYQQILGQGPKLLIQFQNNGVVDDSQLPKDRFSAERLKGVDSTLKIQPAKLEDSAVYLCASSTPTGDNEQFFGPGTRLTVL.

The rearrangement joins TRBV4-2 to TRBJ1-4; 7 bases align to TRBD1. The CDR3 totals 15 residues. V shed 3 bases, J shed 5 bases, and the junction held 6 bases outside the gene matches. CDR1 is LGHNA, CDR2 YNFKEQ, per germline. CDR3 bases: TGTGCCAGCAGCCAGACAGGGAATCTCAATGAAAAACTGTTTTTT. This sequence encodes CASSQTGNLNEKLFF.

This sequence joins TRBV6-1 and TRBJ2-7; 7 bases line up with TRBD2. From germline, CDR1 is MNHNS and CDR2 SASEGT. Trimming removed 6 bases from V and 4 bases from J; junction bases left unmatched: 12. CDR3 length: 15 residues. The CDR3 spells CASSPLGAGVYEQYF. In DNA form, the CDR3 reads TGTGCCAGCAGCCCACTAGGGGCGGGAGTTTACGAGCAGTACTTC.